Each of the 5 T cell receptor beta chains below was sequenced from the same sample in a study of shared clonotypes between healthy human individuals. Only in-frame clones appear in the TCRdb table, and some are missing; sequencing was by immunoSEQ multiplex PCR. The sample has 2 million to 2.5 million clones; more than 80% are singletons. Input material: naive CD4+ T cells from PBMCs. Noted subset: CD45RA+ positively selected. These receptors originate from a man younger than 35 in good health. Some clones in this sample may be carry-over from other donors' samples.

The chain is built from TRBV7-9 and TRBJ2-5; tentative D call: TRBD2 (6 bases). This CDR3 has 14 residues. CDR1 and CDR2 (germline): SEHNR, FQNEAQ (reference sequence). Trimming left V 7 bases short and J 5 bases short, with 17 bases between. The CDR3 DNA sequence: TGTGCCAGCACCGTAGTCGGGGGTGGGGAGACCCAGTACTTC. It translates to CASTVVGGGETQYF.

The J gene is TRBJ2-7, the V gene TRBV11-2; D may be TRBD2 (6 bases). Trimming cost V 5 bases and J 0 bases, with 17 bases left between them. Germline V lookup: CDR1 SGHAT, CDR2 FQNNGV. CDR3 size: 16 residues. For the CDR3, the DNA is TGTGCCAGCAGCGACCCGACCACAGCGGGCTCCTACGAGCAGTACTTC. Its translation is CASSDPTTAGSYEQYF.

The sample holds a few counts of this clone. The rearrangement joins TRBV5-1 to TRBJ1-5; D gene ambiguous. Trimming took off 0 bases at V and 3 bases at J, with 10 bases between the two ends. CDR3 length equals 15 residues. Germline V gene data show CDR1 as SGHRS and CDR2 as YFSETQ. CDR3 sequence: CASSLEGGNNQPQHF. The CDR3 bases are TGCGCCAGCAGCTTGGAGGGTGGTAACAATCAGCCCCAGCATTTT.

The J gene is TRBJ2-1, the V gene TRBV28, with D hard to call. The CDR3 consists of 14 residues. V was trimmed by 3 bases and J by 12 bases, leaving 18 bases between them. Germline V gives CDR1 MDHEN, CDR2 SYDVKM. The CDR3 bases are TGTGCCAGCAGTTTGACCCAATACAATTTTGTGCAGTTCTTC. The encoded protein is CASSLTQYNFVQFF.

The chain is built from TRBV5-1 and TRBJ2-4, with D possibly called TRBD1 or TRBD2 (5 bases each). Looked up from germline, CDR1 is SGHRS and CDR2 is YFSETQ. The germline V and J ends were trimmed by 1 base and 8 bases, with 13 bases remaining between them. The CDR3 totals 14 residues. The CDR3 DNA follows: TGCGCCAGCAGCTTGAGTGGGGGTGATGACATTCAGTACTTC. Protein: CASSLSGGDDIQYF.